This T cell receptor (beta chain) originates from a study of vaccination and CD4 T cells after COVID-19. Treatment given: roughly nine-day PBMC culture with coronavirus spike peptide pools or control peptides (ViraFEST assay). CD4+ T cells were isolated by negative selection after 10 days of culture. In the case of this clonotype: Antigen: not known.

Cultured CD4+ T cell DNA underwent sequencing with the Oncomine TCR Beta short-read assay. TCRdb used MiXCR to reprocess the PCR reads, holding one entry per CDR3 protein. There are some 14,000 distinct CDR3 sequences in the sample; roughly 51% occur only once, and about 10% lies in the top ten. Study-wide results and caveats: Convalescent patients showed a median around 88% of reactive clones that were seen only post-vaccination. The analysis of convalescent patients involved relatively few individuals and lacked early post-infection timepoints. Spike mono-reactive status applied to 304 of 307 vaccine-specific clones in convalescent patients.

The TCR was taken from a human donor who had recovered from COVID-19. Specimen: CD4+ T cells from blood, cultured in vitro, collected before SARS-CoV-2 vaccination.

This chain's CDR3 is CASSFDSSTEAFF. As DNA, the CDR3 is TGTGCCAGCAGCTTTGACAGCTCCACTGAAGCTTTCTTT. This sequence joins TRBV11-3 and TRBJ1-1, with a possible D match to TRBD1 (5 bases). Deletions cut 3 bases from V and 4 bases from J, with 9 bases between. In germline, CDR1 is SGHNT, CDR2 YENEEA. The CDR3 consists of 13 residues.